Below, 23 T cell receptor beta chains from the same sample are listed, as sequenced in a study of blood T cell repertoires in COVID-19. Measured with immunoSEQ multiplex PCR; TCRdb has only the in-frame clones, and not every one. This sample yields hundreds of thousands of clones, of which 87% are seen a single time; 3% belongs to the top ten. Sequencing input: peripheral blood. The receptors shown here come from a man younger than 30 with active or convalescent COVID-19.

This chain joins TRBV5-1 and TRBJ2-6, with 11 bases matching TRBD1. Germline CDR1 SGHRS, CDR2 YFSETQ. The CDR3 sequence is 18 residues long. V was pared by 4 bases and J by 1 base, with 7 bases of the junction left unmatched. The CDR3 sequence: CASSRRDRGLSGANVLTF. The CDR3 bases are TGCGCCAGCAGCCGGCGGGACAGGGGGTTGTCTGGGGCCAACGTCCTGACTTTC.

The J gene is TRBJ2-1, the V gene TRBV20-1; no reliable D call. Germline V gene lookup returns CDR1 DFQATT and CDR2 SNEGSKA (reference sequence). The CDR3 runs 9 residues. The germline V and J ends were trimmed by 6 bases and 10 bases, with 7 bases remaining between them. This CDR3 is CSAHGEQFF. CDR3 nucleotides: TGCAGTGCCCATGGCGAGCAGTTCTTC.

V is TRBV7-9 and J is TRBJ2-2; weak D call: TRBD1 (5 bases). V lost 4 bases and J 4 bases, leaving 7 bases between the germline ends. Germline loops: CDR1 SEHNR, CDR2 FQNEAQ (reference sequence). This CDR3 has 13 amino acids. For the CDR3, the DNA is TGTGCCAGCAGCTCCACAGGCACCGGGGAGCTGTTTTTT. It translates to CASSSTGTGELFF.

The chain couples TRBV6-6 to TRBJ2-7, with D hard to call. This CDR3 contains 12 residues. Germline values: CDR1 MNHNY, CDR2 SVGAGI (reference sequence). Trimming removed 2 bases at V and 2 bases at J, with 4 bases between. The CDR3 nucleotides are TGTGCCAGCAGTTACCTTCCCTACGAGCAGTACTTC. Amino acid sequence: CASSYLPYEQYF.

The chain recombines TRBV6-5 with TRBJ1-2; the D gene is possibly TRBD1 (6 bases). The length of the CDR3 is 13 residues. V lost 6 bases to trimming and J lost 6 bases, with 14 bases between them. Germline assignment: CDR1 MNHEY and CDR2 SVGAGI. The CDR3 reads CASRTGNSDGYTF. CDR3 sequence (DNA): TGTGCCAGCAGAACAGGGAATTCGGATGGCTACACCTTC.

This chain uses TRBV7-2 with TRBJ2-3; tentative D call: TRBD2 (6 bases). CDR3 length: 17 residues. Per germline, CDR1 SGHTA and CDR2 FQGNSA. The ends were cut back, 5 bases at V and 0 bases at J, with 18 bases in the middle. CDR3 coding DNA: TGTGCCAGCAGCGCTTGGGGGACTGCCACTAGCACAGATACGCAGTATTTT. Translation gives CASSAWGTATSTDTQYF.

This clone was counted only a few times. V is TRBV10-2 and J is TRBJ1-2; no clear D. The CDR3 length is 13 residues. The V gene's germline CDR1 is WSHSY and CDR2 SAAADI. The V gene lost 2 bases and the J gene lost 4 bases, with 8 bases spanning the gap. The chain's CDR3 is CASSETERYGYTF. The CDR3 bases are TGCGCCAGCAGTGAGACGGAGCGCTATGGCTACACCTTC.

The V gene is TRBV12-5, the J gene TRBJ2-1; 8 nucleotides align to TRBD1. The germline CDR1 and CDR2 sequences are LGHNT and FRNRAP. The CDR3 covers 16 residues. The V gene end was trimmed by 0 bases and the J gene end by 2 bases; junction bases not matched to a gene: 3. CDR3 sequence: CASGLVRGQAYNEQFF. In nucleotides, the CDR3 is TGTGCTAGTGGTTTGGTACGGGGACAGGCCTACAATGAGCAGTTCTTC.

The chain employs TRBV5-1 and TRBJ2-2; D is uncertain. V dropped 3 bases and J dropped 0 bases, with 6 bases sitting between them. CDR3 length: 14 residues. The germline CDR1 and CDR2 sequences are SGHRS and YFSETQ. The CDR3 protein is CASSSPSNTGELFF. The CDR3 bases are TGCGCCAGCAGCTCCCCGTCGAACACCGGGGAGCTGTTTTTT.

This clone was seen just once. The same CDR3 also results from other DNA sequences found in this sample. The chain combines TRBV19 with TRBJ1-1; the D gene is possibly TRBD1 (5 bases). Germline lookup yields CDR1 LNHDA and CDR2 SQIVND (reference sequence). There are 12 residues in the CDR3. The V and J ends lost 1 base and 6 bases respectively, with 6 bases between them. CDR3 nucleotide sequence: TGTGCCAGTAGTATAGGGGGCGCTGAAGCTTTCTTT. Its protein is CASSIGGAEAFF.

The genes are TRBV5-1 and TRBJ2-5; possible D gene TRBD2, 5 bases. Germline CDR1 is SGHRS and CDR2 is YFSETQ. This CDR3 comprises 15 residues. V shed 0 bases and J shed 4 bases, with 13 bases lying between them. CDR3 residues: CASSLVEAGPETQYF. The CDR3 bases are TGCGCCAGCAGCTTGGTGGAGGCTGGGCCAGAGACCCAGTACTTC.

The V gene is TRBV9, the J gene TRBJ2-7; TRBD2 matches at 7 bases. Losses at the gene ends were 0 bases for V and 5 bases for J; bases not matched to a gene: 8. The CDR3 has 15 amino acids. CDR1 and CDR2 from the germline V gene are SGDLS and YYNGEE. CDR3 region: CASSVGGGSLDEQYF. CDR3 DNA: TGTGCCAGCAGCGTAGGGGGCGGGAGTCTCGACGAGCAGTACTTC.

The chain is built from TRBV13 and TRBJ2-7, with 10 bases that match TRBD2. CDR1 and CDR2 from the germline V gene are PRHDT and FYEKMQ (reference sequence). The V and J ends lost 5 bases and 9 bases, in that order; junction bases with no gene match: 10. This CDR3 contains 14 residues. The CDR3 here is CASSPRASGSSQYF. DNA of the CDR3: TGTGCCAGCAGCCCCCGGGCTAGCGGGAGTTCGCAGTACTTC.

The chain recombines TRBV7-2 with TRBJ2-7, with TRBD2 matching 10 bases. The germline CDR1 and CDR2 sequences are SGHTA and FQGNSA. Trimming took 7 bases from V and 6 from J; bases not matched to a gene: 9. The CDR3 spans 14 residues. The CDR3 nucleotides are TGTGCCAGCACCGCGGGACTAGCGTTCGCCGAGCAGTACTTC. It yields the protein CASTAGLAFAEQYF.

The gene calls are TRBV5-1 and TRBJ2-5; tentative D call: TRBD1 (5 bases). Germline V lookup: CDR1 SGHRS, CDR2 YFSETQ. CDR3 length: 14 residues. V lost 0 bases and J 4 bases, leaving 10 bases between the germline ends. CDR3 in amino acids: CASSLGRGRETQYF. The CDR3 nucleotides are TGCGCCAGCAGCTTGGGTAGGGGTCGAGAGACCCAGTACTTC. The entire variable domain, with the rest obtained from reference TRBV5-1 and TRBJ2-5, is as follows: KAGVTQTPRYLIKTRGQQVTLSCSPISGHRSVSWYQQTPGQGLQFLFEYFSETQRNKGNFPGRFSGRQFSNSRSEMNVSTLELGDSALYLCASSLGRGRETQYFGPGTRLLVL.

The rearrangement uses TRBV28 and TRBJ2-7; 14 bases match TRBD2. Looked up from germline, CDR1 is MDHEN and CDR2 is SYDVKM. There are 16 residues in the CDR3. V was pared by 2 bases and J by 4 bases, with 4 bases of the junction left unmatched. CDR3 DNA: TGTGCCAGCAGTTTACGACTAGCGGGAGGGTTGTACGAGCAGTACTTC. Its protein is CASSLRLAGGLYEQYF.

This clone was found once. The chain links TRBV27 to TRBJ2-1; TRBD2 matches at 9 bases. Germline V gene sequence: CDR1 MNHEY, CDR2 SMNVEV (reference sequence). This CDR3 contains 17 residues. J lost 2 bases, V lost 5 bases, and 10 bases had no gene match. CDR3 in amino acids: CASSLLRAGGPYNEQFF. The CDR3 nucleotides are TGTGCCAGCAGTCTTCTAAGAGCGGGAGGCCCCTACAATGAGCAGTTCTTC.

CDR3 bases: TGTGCCAGCAGCTTAGTCGACAGGGACCTCTACGAGCAGTACTTC. Translating it yields CASSLVDRDLYEQYF. This sequence joins TRBV7-9 and TRBJ2-7; 7 bases line up with TRBD1. J was trimmed by 3 bases and V by 1 base; bases with no gene match: 6. Germline lookup yields CDR1 SEHNR and CDR2 FQNEAQ (reference sequence). The CDR3 contains 15 residues.

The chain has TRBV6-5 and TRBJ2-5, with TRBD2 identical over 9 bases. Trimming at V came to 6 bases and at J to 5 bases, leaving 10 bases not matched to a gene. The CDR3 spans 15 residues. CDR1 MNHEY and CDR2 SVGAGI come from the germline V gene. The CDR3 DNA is TGTGCCAGCAGCCAGGATAGCGGGAGTGGGGAGACCCAGTACTTC. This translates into CASSQDSGSGETQYF.

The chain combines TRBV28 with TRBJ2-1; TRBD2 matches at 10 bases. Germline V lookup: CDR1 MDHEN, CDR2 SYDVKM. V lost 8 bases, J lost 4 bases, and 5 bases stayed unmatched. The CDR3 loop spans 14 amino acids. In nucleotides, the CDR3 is TGTGCCAGCTGGGGACTAGCGAAATACAATGAGCAGTTCTTC. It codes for CASWGLAKYNEQFF.

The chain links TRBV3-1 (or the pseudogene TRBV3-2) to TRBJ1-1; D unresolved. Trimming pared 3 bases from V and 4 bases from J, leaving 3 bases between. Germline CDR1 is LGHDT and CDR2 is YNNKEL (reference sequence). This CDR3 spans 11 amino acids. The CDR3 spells CASSQSTEAFF. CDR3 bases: TGTGCCAGCAGCCAGAGCACTGAAGCTTTCTTT.

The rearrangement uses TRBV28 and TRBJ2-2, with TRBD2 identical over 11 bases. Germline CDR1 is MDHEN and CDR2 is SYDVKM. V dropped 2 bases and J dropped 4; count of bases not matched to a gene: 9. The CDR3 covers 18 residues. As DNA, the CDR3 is TGTGCCAGCAGTTTAGGGCTAGCGGGAGGAGGGATCACCGGGGAGCTGTTTTTT. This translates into CASSLGLAGGGITGELFF.

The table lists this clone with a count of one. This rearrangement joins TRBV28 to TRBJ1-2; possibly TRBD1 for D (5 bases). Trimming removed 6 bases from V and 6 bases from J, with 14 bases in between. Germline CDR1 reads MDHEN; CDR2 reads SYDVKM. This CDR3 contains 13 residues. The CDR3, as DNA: TGTGCCAGCAGGCAAGACAGTGTGGATGGCTACACCTTC. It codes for CASRQDSVDGYTF.